This note documents a single TCR beta chain sequence. This clone has just one count. The clone's antigen remains unknown. The sample holds no much larger clone one base away, and base qualities are not on file. Using the deep immunoSEQ assay, TCR CDR3 regions were amplified from genomic DNA by multiplex PCR. For each cell subset, the extracted genomic DNA was distributed evenly across all wells of several immunoSEQ 96-well plates, and each plate served as one replicate. For sorted subsets, each replicate PCR was loaded with 150 to 250 ng genomic DNA, equivalent to about 33,000 T cell genomes. Purified libraries were quantified with a Qubit 3.0 fluorometer, sized on a Bioanalyzer 2100, and re-quantified with the KAPA Library Quantification kit. Each immunoSEQ 96-well plate was sequenced on its own single-read 150-cycle Illumina NextSeq 550 flow cell. In the authors' own workflow: The immunoSEQ output contained only junctional sequences without quality scores, so filtering could not match that applied to full-length reads. Sequences were annotated with PyIR, a Python wrapper for IgBLAST v1.9, using IMGT germline references to assign V/J genes and CDR3. Reads with weak V/J assignments (E-value above 1e-6), missing CDR3, stop codons, out-of-frame junctions, or ambiguous translated residues were removed. A V3J clonotype was defined by an identical inferred V gene, J gene, and CDR3 amino acid sequence. To compute the percentage overlap between repertoires, the number of shared unique clonotypes was divided by the size of the smaller repertoire. Three approaches were used to assess repertoire richness: RTK rarefaction, the Chao1 estimator, and Recon v2.1 estimates of unobserved clonotypes. Generation probabilities were computed with OLGA for all TCRbeta clonotypes obtained by the gDNA method from several donors. TCRdb re-hosts the immuneACCESS table, in-frame sequences only. Its copies lack some clones; in the studies checked, an unresolved V gene accounts for under half of them, and the cause for the rest is not known. From that table come the V and J calls and clone size; the DNA was used to work out D and trimming. This sample lists approximately 1.5 million clones; under 99% were detected once. Together, the top ten hold approximately 0.45% of the sample.

This record belongs to a study of shared clonotypes between healthy human individuals (dated by TCRdb to 2020 to 2021). With respect to the entire study: Two women and three men aged 18 to 49 years were included in the cohort. Per donor, three plates each were used for CD4 naive and CD4 memory, two for CD8 naive, and one for CD8 memory. Blood TCR repertoires of roughly five healthy adults were deeply sequenced to estimate repertoire size and the extent of clonotype sharing between individuals. Different laboratories and diverse techniques were used to prepare libraries and sequence TCR repertoires, to increase sequencing depth and limit assay-specific biases. Leukapheresis yielded between about 0.8 and 9.5 billion PBMCs per donor.

The donors were healthy, HIV-negative adults with no recently reported acute infections or vaccinations. Only Caucasian adults living in Nashville, Tennessee, USA were represented among the donors. CD4+ T cells were enriched through magnetic negative selection, after which naive cells were positively selected on CD45RA and the remaining negative fraction served as the memory subset. After blood collection by leukapheresis, PBMCs were isolated using Ficoll-Histopaque density gradient centrifugation and then cryopreserved in the vapor phase of liquid nitrogen. Purity and quantity of every magnetically sorted T cell population were checked by analytical flow cytometry. Genomic DNA was isolated from every sorted fraction and measured by UV absorbance on a Nanodrop 2000c. The germline V gene provides CDR1 SQVTM and CDR2 ANQGSEA. Trimming leaves V shorter by 7 bases and J shorter by 2 bases, with the junction holding 7 bases beyond the gene matches. The CDR3 holds 14 amino acids from the cysteine to the phenylalanine. Only CDR3 DNA is held: 42 bases, read in frame from base 1.

The study at large found these results: Rarefaction of sorted-subset datasets indicated incomplete sequencing despite the large sequencing depth. Only blood was sampled, and tissue TCR repertoires likely differ from those in blood. When a few donors were compared, the shared fraction of clonotypes was around 4.6% for naive CD4, roughly 3.4% for naive CD8, more than 2% for memory CD4, and 0.35% to 0.4% for memory CD8. Compared with non-shared clonotypes, the clonotypes found in all four sorted-subset donors had higher generation probabilities. Because the study included a small number of donors, the genetic and exposure-history diversity represented was limited. Based on pairwise subsampling, the degree of clonotype sharing among donors was expected to be affected by sequencing depth. Larger estimated clonotype richness was generally found for naive subsets than for memory subsets.

Material for sequencing was naive CD4+ T cells sorted from blood. The cell subset or site label of this sample denotes: CD45RA+ positively selected. This receptor chain uses TRBV29-1 and TRBJ1-5, and 8 junction bases match TRBD1. The clonotype comes from a man aged 25-45 years in good health. The nucleotides read TGCAGCGCAACCTCGACAGGGGGCAATCAGCCCCAGCATTTT. Protein translation: CSATSTGGNQPQHF.